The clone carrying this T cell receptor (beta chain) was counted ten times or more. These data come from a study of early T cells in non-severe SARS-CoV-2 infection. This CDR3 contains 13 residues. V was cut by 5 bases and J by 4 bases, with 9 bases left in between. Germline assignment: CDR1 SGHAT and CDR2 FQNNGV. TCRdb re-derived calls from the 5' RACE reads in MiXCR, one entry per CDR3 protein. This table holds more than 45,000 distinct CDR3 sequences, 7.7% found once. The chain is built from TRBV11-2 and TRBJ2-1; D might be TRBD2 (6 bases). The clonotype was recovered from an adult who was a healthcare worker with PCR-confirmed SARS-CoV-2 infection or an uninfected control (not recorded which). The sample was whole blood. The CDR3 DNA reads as TGTGCCAGCAGCGGGAGGCCTTACAATGAGCAGTTCTTC. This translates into CASSGRPYNEQFF.